These T cell receptor beta chains were read from a single sample in a study of T cell repertoires in cytomegalovirus infection. TCRdb analysed the reads with MiXCR anew, one entry per CDR3 protein. The sample records approximately 250,000 distinct CDR3 sequences, 6.5% being singletons. The sequencing sample was made of PBMCs. These receptors originate from a human donor in good health (CMV status not recorded). Some clones in this sample may be carry-over from other donors' samples. CDR3s include the opening cysteine and the closing phenylalanine or tryptophan. D genes are given only for firm matches. Rows give clone size only sometimes, using once, few, many, or a class for an expanded clone.

abundance: .
v_gene: TRBV20-1
j_gene: TRBJ2-1
d_gene: TRBD1
CDR3aa: CSARDRTGGSTREQFF
CDR3nt: TGCAGTGCTAGAGATAGGACAGGGGGCTCCACACGTGAGCAGTTCTTC

abundance: many
v_gene: TRBV2
j_gene: TRBJ2-3
d_gene: TRBD2
CDR3aa: CASSESRGGPGGTDTQYF
CDR3nt: TGTGCCAGCAGTGAATCTCGGGGGGGTCCCGGAGGCACAGATACGCAGTATTTT

abundance: many
v_gene: TRBV2
j_gene: TRBJ2-3
d_gene: .
CDR3aa: CASSEEATDTQYF
CDR3nt: TGTGCCAGCAGTGAAGAGGCCACAGATACGCAGTATTTT

abundance: .
v_gene: TRBV29-1
j_gene: TRBJ2-3
d_gene: .
CDR3aa: CSVEAGIDTQYF
CDR3nt: TGCAGCGTTGAGGCAGGGATAGATACGCAGTATTTT

abundance: many
v_gene: TRBV5-6
j_gene: TRBJ2-5
d_gene: TRBD1
CDR3aa: CASSWKTGETQYF
CDR3nt: TGTGCCAGCAGCTGGAAGACAGGGGAGACCCAGTACTTC

abundance: many
v_gene: TRBV20-1
j_gene: TRBJ1-2
d_gene: TRBD1
CDR3aa: CSASFGTGLSNYGYTF
CDR3nt: TGCAGTGCTAGTTTCGGGACAGGGTTGTCTAACTATGGCTACACCTTC

abundance: many
v_gene: TRBV7-2
j_gene: TRBJ1-3
d_gene: .
CDR3aa: CASSFSSSPGGNTIYF
CDR3nt: TGTGCCAGCAGCTTTTCCTCGTCCCCGGGGGGAAACACCATATATTTT

abundance: many
v_gene: TRBV25-1
j_gene: TRBJ2-7
d_gene: .
CDR3aa: CASSEWASSYEQYF
CDR3nt: TGTGCCAGCAGTGAATGGGCGAGCTCCTACGAGCAGTACTTC

abundance: many
v_gene: TRBV20-1
j_gene: TRBJ2-7
d_gene: TRBD1
CDR3aa: CSAESDRGRYAYERYF
CDR3nt: TGCAGTGCCGAAAGCGACAGGGGACGTTATGCCTACGAGCGGTACTTC

abundance: .
v_gene: TRBV30
j_gene: TRBJ1-2
d_gene: .
CDR3aa: CAWSPVFLGDYGYTF
CDR3nt: TGTGCCTGGAGTCCGGTATTTTTGGGGGATTATGGCTACACCTTC

abundance: .
v_gene: TRBV10-2
j_gene: TRBJ2-7
d_gene: TRBD1
CDR3aa: CASRRDRDYEQYF
CDR3nt: TGCGCCAGCAGGCGGGACAGGGACTACGAGCAGTACTTC

abundance: many
v_gene: TRBV7-2
j_gene: TRBJ2-1
d_gene: .
CDR3aa: CASSLDTGAEQFF
CDR3nt: TGTGCCAGCAGCTTAGACACGGGGGCTGAGCAGTTCTTC

abundance: many
v_gene: TRBV6-2/TRBV6-3
j_gene: TRBJ2-6
d_gene: TRBD1
CDR3aa: CASSPRTGGATGANVLTF
CDR3nt: TGTGCCAGCAGCCCCAGGACAGGGGGCGCAACCGGGGCCAACGTCCTGACTTTC

abundance: many
v_gene: TRBV7-2
j_gene: TRBJ1-4
d_gene: .
CDR3aa: CASSGKVGTNEKLFF
CDR3nt: TGTGCCAGCAGCGGAAAGGTTGGAACTAATGAAAAACTGTTTTTT

abundance: .
v_gene: TRBV12-3/TRBV12-4
j_gene: TRBJ1-1
d_gene: TRBD1
CDR3aa: CASSFVARGTEAFF
CDR3nt: TGTGCCAGCAGTTTCGTCGCCAGGGGGACTGAAGCTTTCTTT

abundance: many
v_gene: TRBV19
j_gene: TRBJ2-1
d_gene: TRBD2
CDR3aa: CASSIMRLAGGVEQFF
CDR3nt: TGTGCCAGTAGTATAATGAGGCTAGCGGGGGGAGTTGAGCAGTTCTTC

abundance: few
v_gene: TRBV6-5
j_gene: TRBJ2-3
d_gene: .
CDR3aa: CASSYDGAGGTQYF
CDR3nt: TGTGCCAGCAGTTACGATGGGGCAGGTGGTACGCAGTATTTT

abundance: many
v_gene: TRBV20-1
j_gene: TRBJ1-1
d_gene: TRBD1
CDR3aa: CSAATGLNTEAFF
CDR3nt: TGCAGTGCTGCGACAGGGCTGAACACTGAAGCTTTCTTT

abundance: many
v_gene: TRBV29-1
j_gene: TRBJ2-5
d_gene: TRBD2
CDR3aa: CSVSPSGQETQYF
CDR3nt: TGCAGCGTCTCTCCTAGCGGGCAAGAGACCCAGTACTTC

abundance: many
v_gene: TRBV7-2
j_gene: TRBJ1-1
d_gene: .
CDR3aa: CASSPPRTGLAEAFF
CDR3nt: TGTGCCAGCAGCCCTCCCCGCACAGGTTTGGCTGAAGCTTTCTTT